The TCR beta chain described here comes from a study of T cell repertoires in cytomegalovirus infection. As for the study in general: Recently identified HLA-C-restricted and well-studied HLA-B-restricted CMV epitopes were used. Public TCR beta signatures indicated both CMV infection and matching HLA type.

Points on this clonotype: Its cognate antigen is unknown.

V shed 9 bases and J shed 4 bases, with 11 bases lying between them. Germline V lookup: CDR1 MGHDK, CDR2 SYGVNS. This CDR3 is built from 12 residues. MiXCR was run by TCRdb on the reads, yielding one entry per CDR3 protein. Of over 250,000 distinct CDR3 sequences in the sample, 22% were seen once. Study conclusions and caveats: HLA-C-restricted CMV clonotypes gave the most frequent clonotype in two of eight donors. Based on cumulative public TCR beta family frequency, carriers of CMV plus the relevant HLA were identified.

This TCR came from a human donor in good health (CMV status not recorded). Some clones in this sample may be carry-over from other donors' samples. This specimen consisted of cultured PBMCs, obtained from culture after CMV antigen stimulation. V and J are TRBV25-1 and TRBJ2-3; unclear D gene. The CDR3 bases are TGTGCCAGTTCCGGTAGAGCAGATACGCAGTATTTT. The encoded protein is CASSGRADTQYF. The full variable domain, with the rest looked up from reference TRBV25-1 and TRBJ2-3, is EADIYQTPRYLVIGTGKKITLECSQTMGHDKMYWYQQDPGMELHLIHYSYGVNSTEKGDLSSESTVSRIRTEHFPLTLESARPSHTSQYLCASSGRADTQYFGPGTRLTVL.